This TCR beta chain was retrieved from a study of T cell repertoires in cytomegalovirus infection. TCRdb ran MiXCR on the reads and lists one entry per CDR3 protein. The data contain 750,000 to 900,000 distinct CDR3 sequences, about 29% of them seen just once; the ten biggest clones take up 10% to 15%. Trimming removed 3 bases at V and 4 bases at J, with 11 bases between. Germline assignment: CDR1 DFQATT and CDR2 SNEGSKA (reference sequence). The CDR3 is made up of 13 amino acids. This clonotype occurred a few times. What it binds is not known. The genes are TRBV20-1 and TRBJ2-3; TRBD2 is a possible D gene (5 bases). Sequenced here: cultured CD8+ T cells from PBMCs, sampled from culture after CMV antigen stimulation. This TCR came from a human donor in good health (CMV status not recorded). Some clones in this sample may be carry-over from other donors' samples. The CDR3 region is CSASDGDPDTQYF. The CDR3 region has the DNA TGCAGTGCTAGTGACGGGGATCCAGATACGCAGTATTTT.